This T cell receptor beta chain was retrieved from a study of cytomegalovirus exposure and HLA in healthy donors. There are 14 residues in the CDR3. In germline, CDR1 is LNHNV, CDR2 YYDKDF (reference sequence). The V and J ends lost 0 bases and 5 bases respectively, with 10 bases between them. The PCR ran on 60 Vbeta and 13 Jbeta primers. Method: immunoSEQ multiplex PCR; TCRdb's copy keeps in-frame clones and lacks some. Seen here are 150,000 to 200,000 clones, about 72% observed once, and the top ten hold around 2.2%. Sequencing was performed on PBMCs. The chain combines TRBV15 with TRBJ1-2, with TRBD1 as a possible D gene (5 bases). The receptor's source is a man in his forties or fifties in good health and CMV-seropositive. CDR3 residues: CATSRDPGGYGYTF. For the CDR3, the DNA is TGTGCCACCAGCAGAGACCCGGGGGGTTATGGCTACACCTTC.